This T cell receptor (beta chain) was sequenced for a study of CD8 T cells in ankylosing spondylitis. CDR1 is SQVTM and CDR2 is ANQGSEA in the germline V gene. The CDR3 contains 14 residues. V trimming: 5 bases; J trimming: 2 bases; junction bases outside the gene matches: 9. TCRdb re-derived calls from the 5' RACE reads in MiXCR, one entry per CDR3 protein. The data contain 350,000 to 450,000 distinct CDR3 sequences, about 20% of them singletons. The sequenced sample consisted of blood, either unsorted or a sorted T cell fraction (not recorded which). The J gene is TRBJ2-7, the V gene TRBV29-1; TRBD1 agrees at 7 bases. This sequence was found in a male donor with ankylosing spondylitis or in good health (not recorded which). CDR3 region: CSVPGDRATYEQYF. The CDR3 DNA reads as TGCAGCGTTCCCGGAGACAGGGCCACCTACGAGCAGTACTTC.